The 24 T cell receptor beta chains below come from one sample, sequenced in a study. A single record per CDR3 protein comes from TCRdb applying MiXCR to the RT-PCR reads. The sample includes 550,000 to 750,000 distinct CDR3 sequences, 11% to 15% seen only once; the top ten take 3% to 4.5%. Material: memory CD4+ T cells from blood. The receptors derive from a female donor in good health, serving as a healthy control.

V gene TRBV20-1 combines with J gene TRBJ2-1; D could derive from TRBD1 or TRBD2 (5 bases each). The CDR3 contains 14 residues. The germline V and J ends were trimmed by 6 bases and 3 bases, with 15 bases remaining between them. Germline V gives CDR1 DFQATT, CDR2 SNEGSKA (reference sequence). The chain's CDR3 is CSARGGPYYNEQFF. CDR3 nucleotides: TGCAGTGCCCGGGGCGGGCCTTACTACAATGAGCAGTTCTTC.

CDR3 coding DNA: TGTGCCAGCAGCTTCTATACCGGGGATGGCTACACCTTC. It is translated as CASSFYTGDGYTF. The chain combines TRBV7-2 with TRBJ1-2; D call uncertain. V lost 3 bases to trimming and J lost 6 bases, with 11 bases between them. The germline V gene encodes CDR1 SGHTA and CDR2 FQGNSA. The CDR3 loop spans 13 amino acids.

This clonotype was detected ten times or more. The chain combines TRBV4-1 with TRBJ2-7; D might be TRBD2 (5 bases). Trimming cost V 0 bases and J 2 bases, with 23 bases left between them. This CDR3 is built from 19 residues. Germline assignment: CDR1 MGHRA and CDR2 YSYEKL. In nucleotides, the CDR3 is TGCGCCAGCAGCCAAGACTCCCTTAGAGGGATAAGCTTTACCTACGAGCAGTACTTC. This encodes CASSQDSLRGISFTYEQYF.

This clonotype was seen repeatedly, ten times or more. This chain uses TRBV4-3 with TRBJ2-3; D is possibly TRBD1 or TRBD2 (5 bases each). This CDR3 has 15 amino acids. V lost 2 bases, J lost 1 base, and 10 bases lay in between. Germline V gives CDR1 LGHNA, CDR2 YSLEER. The DNA for the CDR3 is TGCGCCAGCAGCCAATCGGGGCAGGGCACAGATACGCAGTATTTT. It is translated as CASSQSGQGTDTQYF.

V usage is TRBV6-1 and J usage is TRBJ2-2; D may match TRBD1 or TRBD2 (5 bases each). Germline V gene data show CDR1 as MNHNS and CDR2 as SASEGT. The CDR3 runs to 13 residues. V was cut by 10 bases and J by 5 bases, with 14 bases left in between. CDR3 sequence reads: CAIREMVTGELFF. The CDR3 DNA is TGTGCCATCAGGGAGATGGTAACCGGGGAGCTGTTTTTT.

This clonotype was recorded many times. The chain couples TRBV4-1 to TRBJ2-7; TRBD1 matches at 9 bases. This CDR3 comprises 16 residues. V dropped 5 bases and J dropped 7; count of bases not matched to a gene: 15. The germline V gene encodes CDR1 MGHRA and CDR2 YSYEKL. CDR3 DNA sequence: TGCGCCAGCAGCTATGAACAGGGGGCCCTCCCCACTGAGCAGTACTTC. This codes for CASSYEQGALPTEQYF.

This clonotype was seen more than once but under ten times. The chain has TRBV20-1 and TRBJ2-3, with D tentatively TRBD1 or TRBD2 (5 bases each). The V end lost 3 bases, the J end lost 7 bases, and 14 bases lay between the germline ends. This CDR3 has 13 residues. CDR1 is DFQATT and CDR2 is SNEGSKA in the germline V gene (reference sequence). The CDR3 bases are TGCAGTGCTAGGATCGGGACCGGATATACGCAGTATTTT. This encodes CSARIGTGYTQYF.

This clonotype showed up many times. J is TRBJ1-2 and V is TRBV5-5; D perhaps matches TRBD1 (6 bases). V shed 3 bases and J shed 4 bases, with 10 bases lying between them. CDR3 size: 13 residues. Germline V gene lookup returns CDR1 SGHKS and CDR2 YYEKEE (reference sequence). This chain's CDR3 is CASSSDRFYGYTF. The DNA for the CDR3 is TGTGCCAGCAGCTCCGACAGGTTCTATGGCTACACCTTC.

There are many counts of this clonotype. The chain uses TRBV12-3 or TRBV12-4 and TRBJ1-6; D remains unclear. The CDR3 totals 12 residues. V was shortened by 8 bases and J by 8 bases, with 10 bases between the two germline ends. CDR3 sequence (DNA): TGTGCCAGCGAGGGAGAGGATTCACCCCTCCACTTT. Translation gives CASEGEDSPLHF.

The V call is TRBV5-5, the J call TRBJ1-5; no firm D call. The CDR3 has 15 amino acids. Germline assignment: CDR1 SGHKS and CDR2 YYEKEE (reference sequence). Trimming left V 2 bases short and J 0 bases short, with 9 bases between. CDR3 in amino acids: CASSFHWGSNQPQHF. The DNA of the CDR3 is TGTGCCAGCAGCTTCCATTGGGGTAGCAATCAGCCCCAGCATTTT.

This clonotype was detected many times. The chain uses TRBV15 and TRBJ2-1, with D hard to call. The CDR3 length is 15 residues. Trimming stripped 0 bases from V and 5 bases from J, with 11 bases between. The germline gives CDR1 LNHNV, CDR2 YYDKDF (reference sequence). The CDR3 sequence is CATSRDPVNNNEQFF. The CDR3 nucleotides read TGTGCCACCAGCAGAGATCCCGTCAACAACAATGAGCAGTTCTTC.

The V gene is TRBV19, the J gene TRBJ2-2, with 8 positions matching TRBD2. CDR3 size: 16 residues. V lost 7 bases, J lost 5 bases, and 12 bases stayed unmatched. Germline-derived CDR1 and CDR2 are LNHDA and SQIVND (reference sequence). DNA for the CDR3: TGTGCCAGTACCCCGATCGATCGCGGGGGGACCGGGGAGCTGTTTTTT. This gives the protein CASTPIDRGGTGELFF.

The chain uses TRBV5-1 and TRBJ2-5; D unclear. The CDR3 has 13 amino acids. Per germline, CDR1 SGHRS and CDR2 YFSETQ. V lost 2 bases, J lost 5 bases, and 10 bases lay in between. The CDR3 DNA reads TGCGCCAGCAGCTTATGGACCGCCGAGACCCAGTACTTC. It is translated as CASSLWTAETQYF.

CDR3 amino acids: CASSLTSGGAIAPEYF. CDR3 bases: TGCGCCAGCAGCCTGACTAGCGGGGGGGCCATCGCCCCCGAGTACTTC. This chain uses TRBV5-1 with TRBJ2-4; 14 bases are a match to TRBD2. The CDR3 length is 16 residues. J was trimmed by 14 bases and V by 4 bases; bases with no gene match: 14. The germline CDR1 and CDR2 sequences are SGHRS and YFSETQ.

This clonotype was seen a handful of times. The chain employs TRBV5-1 and TRBJ2-3; D might be TRBD2 (5 bases). The CDR3 runs to 14 residues. V lost 4 bases and J lost 6, with 15 bases in between. CDR1 SGHRS and CDR2 YFSETQ come from the germline V gene. The CDR3 sequence is CASSLTNPEDTQYF. DNA for the CDR3: TGCGCCAGCAGCCTGACTAACCCCGAGGATACGCAGTATTTT.

This clonotype was observed once. This chain links TRBV9 with TRBJ1-1; maybe TRBD1 (5 bases). CDR3 size: 16 residues. Germline V lookup: CDR1 SGDLS, CDR2 YYNGEE. Trimming removed 3 bases from V and 4 bases from J, with 19 bases in between. The CDR3 sequence: CASSAGGGSWGTEAFF. Written as DNA, the CDR3 is TGTGCCAGCAGCGCTGGGGGGGGGTCCTGGGGCACTGAAGCTTTCTTT.

In this sample, this clonotype turned up many times. This sequence joins TRBV7-8 and TRBJ1-6; weak D call: TRBD1 (5 bases). With 7 bases removed from V and 7 bases from J, the gap between germline ends came to 17 bases. The CDR3 covers 15 residues. Germline-derived CDR1 and CDR2 are SGHVS and FQNEAQ. CDR3 in DNA: TGTGCCAGCACCCTGCGTGGAGGGGTCAATTCACCCCTCCACTTT. Translation gives CASTLRGGVNSPLHF. The variable domain in full, with the rest retrieved from reference TRBV7-8 and TRBJ1-6, is GAGVSQSPRYKVAKRGQDVALRCDPISGHVSLFWYQQALGQGPEFLTYFQNEAQLDKSGLPSDRFFAERPEGSVSTLKIQRTQQEDSAVYLCASTLRGGVNSPLHFGNGTRLTVT.

This clonotype has a handful of counts. V usage is TRBV24-1 and J usage is TRBJ2-3; D not certain. The length of the CDR3 is 12 residues. V was trimmed by 5 bases and J by 4 bases, leaving 6 bases between them. From germline, CDR1 is KGHDR and CDR2 SFDVKD. CDR3 loop: CATSGVSDTQYF. The CDR3 DNA sequence: TGTGCCACCAGTGGGGTTTCAGATACGCAGTATTTT.

This clonotype came up many times. V and J are TRBV6-6 and TRBJ2-4; the match to TRBD1 covers 10 bases. The CDR3 length is 17 residues. V lost 2 bases, J lost 3 bases, and 7 bases stayed unmatched. Per the germline V gene, CDR1 is MNHNY and CDR2 is SVGAGI (reference sequence). CDR3 in amino acids: CASSYLTGGAGKNIQYF. The CDR3 DNA follows: TGTGCCAGCAGTTACCTGACAGGGGGCGCTGGCAAAAACATTCAGTACTTC.

This chain joins TRBV6-2 or TRBV6-3 and TRBJ2-1; TRBD1 might be the D (6 bases). Per germline, CDR1 MNHEY and CDR2 SVGEGT. The CDR3 is 15 residues long. Trimming took off 5 bases at V and 6 bases at J, with 17 bases between the two ends. In DNA form, the CDR3 reads TGTGCCAGCAGTCCAGGGGCCCCGACCTCCAATGAGCAGTTCTTC. Its translation is CASSPGAPTSNEQFF.

This chain uses TRBV5-4 with TRBJ2-1, with a tentative D call TRBD2 (6 bases). Per germline, CDR1 SGHNT and CDR2 YYREEE (reference sequence). V lost 3 bases to trimming and J lost 0 bases, with 16 bases between them. This CDR3 region has 17 residues. DNA of the CDR3: TGTGCCAGCAGCTCGGGCGGGACCCATAGCTCCTACAATGAGCAGTTCTTC. Its protein is CASSSGGTHSSYNEQFF.

This chain links TRBV7-2 with TRBJ1-1; D remains unclear. Trimming stripped 1 base from V and 2 bases from J, with 8 bases between. Germline V gene data show CDR1 as SGHTA and CDR2 as FQGNSA. CDR3 length equals 14 residues. For the CDR3, the DNA is TGTGCCAGCAGCTTAGTTTGGGGTAACACTGAAGCTTTCTTT. It translates to CASSLVWGNTEAFF.

In its sample, this clonotype was seen many times. The rearrangement links TRBV10-2 to TRBJ2-3, with 11 bases lining up with TRBD2. With 5 bases clipped from V and 2 bases from J, the junction kept 24 bases outside the gene matches. The CDR3 covers 22 residues. The germline V gene has CDR1 WSHSY and CDR2 SAAADI. Here the CDR3 DNA reads TGCGCCAGCAGTAAGAGGGGTACTAGCGGGAGCCTGCCGTTAGGATACACAGATACGCAGTATTTT. This sequence encodes CASSKRGTSGSLPLGYTDTQYF.

J is TRBJ2-2 and V is TRBV4-3, with D possibly being TRBD1 or TRBD2 (6 bases each). The CDR3 totals 15 residues. With 1 base removed from V and 5 bases from J, the gap between germline ends came to 11 bases. The germline gives CDR1 LGHNA, CDR2 YSLEER. The CDR3 region has the DNA TGCGCCAGCAGCCAAGGGAGGGGGAGGACCGGGGAGCTGTTTTTT. Translating it yields CASSQGRGRTGELFF.